Below are 19 T cell receptor beta chains sequenced from a single sample in a study of T cells in Graves' hyperthyroidism and ophthalmopathy. RNA transcripts were the template for amplifying TCR beta CDR3 regions. HTBI primers drove first-round RT-PCR of the TCR CDR3. In TCRdb, the multiplex PCR reads were re-called with MiXCR into one record per CDR3 protein. The sample carries around 400,000 distinct CDR3 sequences, over 10% recorded once. The sequenced sample consisted of blood. These receptors all come from a woman younger than 35 with Graves' hyperthyroidism.

This clonotype was seen many times. This chain links TRBV6-1 with TRBJ1-2; D call uncertain. CDR3 size: 14 residues. Germline V gene sequence: CDR1 MNHNS, CDR2 SASEGT. Trimming removed 7 bases at V and 4 bases at J, with 16 bases between. CDR3 loop: CASTLPGSGYGYTF. The CDR3, as DNA: TGTGCCAGCACCCTACCCGGGTCTGGCTATGGCTACACCTTC.

This clonotype was observed many times. The chain is built from TRBV29-1 and TRBJ2-7; TRBD1 might be the D (6 bases). The CDR3 has 13 amino acids. V lost 3 bases to trimming and J lost 2 bases, with 11 bases between them. Germline CDR1 SQVTM, CDR2 ANQGSEA. The CDR3 here is CSVDMAGAYEQYF. CDR3 nucleotides: TGCAGCGTTGATATGGCAGGGGCCTACGAGCAGTACTTC.

Concerning this clonotype itself: A much larger clone sits a single nucleotide away, making a read error possible. V usage is TRBV28 and J usage is TRBJ2-5; a weak D match, TRBD2 (6 bases). CDR3 length: 15 amino acids. V lost 8 bases and J 1 base, leaving 17 bases between the germline ends. Germline-derived CDR1 and CDR2 are MDHEN and SYDVKM. CDR3 coding DNA: TGTGCCAGCCCCTTGGGGGGACCTGGCCAAGAGACCCAGTACTTC. This codes for CASPLGGPGQETQYF.

This clonotype was detected ten times or more. The chain joins TRBV28 to TRBJ1-2; 7 bases line up with TRBD1. Germline CDR1 reads MDHEN; CDR2 reads SYDVKM. CDR3 length: 17 amino acids. V shed 5 bases, J shed 4 bases, and the junction held 16 bases outside the gene matches. The CDR3 DNA follows: TGTGCCAGCAGTCAGTGGGGAGGAGGGGGCGCGCCCTATGGCTACACCTTC. This encodes CASSQWGGGGAPYGYTF.

This clonotype was recorded at least ten times. The chain employs TRBV6-5 and TRBJ1-1, with D perhaps matching TRBD1 (6 bases). The CDR3 covers 13 residues. The germline CDR1 and CDR2 sequences are MNHEY and SVGAGI. The ends were cut back, 4 bases at V and 6 bases at J, with 12 bases in the middle. CDR3 bases: TGTGCCAGCAGTTCCTCCTGGACAGCTGAAGCTTTCTTT. Translating gives CASSSSWTAEAFF.

This clonotype was seen a handful of times. The genes are TRBV5-6 and TRBJ1-6, with no clear D. V lost 5 bases to trimming and J lost 7 bases, with 13 bases between them. Per the germline V gene, CDR1 is SGHDT and CDR2 is YYEEEE. The CDR3 length is 14 residues. DNA of the CDR3: TGTGCCAGCAGTCCGCCCCAGTCAAATTCACCCCTCCACTTT. Residues: CASSPPQSNSPLHF.

The V and J genes are TRBV7-3 and TRBJ1-1, with a possible D match to TRBD1 (6 bases). The germline CDR1 and CDR2 sequences are SGHTA and FQGTGA. V gave up 0 bases and J gave up 4 bases, with 24 bases separating them. The CDR3 is 19 amino acids. This CDR3 is CASSLTYTYAAGDGTEAFF. For the CDR3, the DNA is TGTGCCAGCAGCTTAACCTACACCTATGCGGCAGGGGATGGCACTGAAGCTTTCTTT.

In this sample, this clonotype turned up many times. The chain recombines TRBV7-9 with TRBJ1-2; D gene ambiguous. The CDR3 runs 12 residues. V lost 5 bases to trimming and J lost 8 bases, with 12 bases between them. Germline assignment: CDR1 SEHNR and CDR2 FQNEAQ (reference sequence). The CDR3 sequence: CASSPDIEGYTF. The CDR3 DNA reads TGTGCCAGCAGCCCCGACATTGAGGGCTACACCTTC.

This clonotype was recorded many times. The V call is TRBV4-3, the J call TRBJ2-5, with 14 bases fitting TRBD2. V gave up 4 bases and J gave up 9 bases; unmatched junction bases: 4. The CDR3 extends over 14 amino acids. The germline CDR1 and CDR2 sequences are LGHNA and YSLEER. The DNA for the CDR3 is TGCGCCAGCAGCCCCGGGACTAGCGGGGGACCCCAGTACTTC. It is translated as CASSPGTSGGPQYF.

This clonotype was observed a few times. This chain uses TRBV6-6 with TRBJ2-2; D is perhaps TRBD2 (5 bases). The CDR3 sequence is 15 residues long. V was shortened by 0 bases and J by 5 bases, with 10 bases between the two germline ends. Germline V lookup: CDR1 MNHNY, CDR2 SVGAGI (reference sequence). CDR3 protein: CASSYSPPGTGELFF. The CDR3 coding sequence is TGTGCCAGCAGTTACTCTCCCCCGGGAACCGGGGAGCTGTTTTTT.

In this sample, this clonotype turned up many times. The chain is built from TRBV7-8 and TRBJ1-1; a weak D match, TRBD1 (6 bases). The CDR3 has 15 residues. Trimming shortened V by 5 bases and J by 6 bases, and 19 bases separated the two germline ends. Germline V gene lookup returns CDR1 SGHVS and CDR2 FQNEAQ. DNA for the CDR3: TGTGCCAGCAGCCCGATGGGTTGGGAGGGGGCTGAAGCTTTCTTT. Translation: CASSPMGWEGAEAFF.

This chain uses TRBV6-1 with TRBJ1-2; 9 nucleotides match TRBD1. CDR3 length: 15 residues. Germline V gene data show CDR1 as MNHNS and CDR2 as SASEGT. V lost 10 bases to trimming and J lost 3 bases; unmatched junction nucleotides: 12. The CDR3: CATRQGVVKDYGYTF. CDR3 DNA: TGTGCCACCAGACAGGGGGTGGTAAAGGACTATGGCTACACCTTC.

Comments on this clonotype: A clone one base away is much larger, so this may be a read error. The chain links TRBV29-1 to TRBJ1-1, with D possibly matching TRBD1 (5 bases). The CDR3 sequence is 11 residues long. Germline V gene lookup returns CDR1 SQVTM and CDR2 ANQGSEA. The V gene lost 3 bases and the J gene lost 6 bases, with 8 bases spanning the gap. CDR3 sequence (DNA): TGCAGCGTTGATTGGGGGGCTGAAGCTTTCTTT. Encoded protein: CSVDWGAEAFF.

This clonotype has a count of ten or more. This sequence joins TRBV20-1 and TRBJ2-7; D not resolved. From germline, CDR1 is DFQATT and CDR2 SNEGSKA (reference sequence). This CDR3 region has 14 residues. Trimming took 5 bases from V and 2 from J, leaving 16 bases between them. The CDR3 loop is CSAWKQRQAYEQYF. The DNA of the CDR3 is TGCAGTGCTTGGAAACAGAGGCAGGCCTACGAGCAGTACTTC.

The chain is built from TRBV5-1 and TRBJ2-7; a weak D match, TRBD2 (5 bases). Per germline, CDR1 SGHRS and CDR2 YFSETQ. The CDR3 spans 11 residues. Trimming shortened V by 7 bases and J by 5 bases, and 10 bases separated the two germline ends. The CDR3 bases are TGCGCCAGCGCCGGAGGTAACGAGCAGTACTTC. The encoded protein is CASAGGNEQYF.

This clonotype was observed many times. The chain links TRBV6-1 to TRBJ2-1, with D possibly matching TRBD2 (6 bases). This CDR3 is 16 amino acids long. V lost 6 bases and J 4 bases, leaving 19 bases between the germline ends. The germline CDR1 and CDR2 sequences are MNHNS and SASEGT. In DNA form, the CDR3 reads TGTGCCAGCAGCCCTGGACTACCAATTTCGTACAATGAGCAGTTCTTC. This gives the protein CASSPGLPISYNEQFF.

V usage is TRBV11-2 and J usage is TRBJ2-7, with 10 bases identical to TRBD2. J gave up 2 bases and V 5 bases, and 3 bases lay outside the gene matches. The CDR3 is made up of 14 amino acids. Germline lookup yields CDR1 SGHAT and CDR2 FQNNGV. CDR3 DNA sequence: TGTGCCAGCAGCGGGGGGACTAGCGCCTACGAGCAGTACTTC. It encodes CASSGGTSAYEQYF. Filled out from reference TRBV11-2 and TRBJ2-7, the complete variable domain reads EAGVAQSPRYKIIEKRQSVAFWCNPISGHATLYWYQQILGQGPKLLIQFQNNGVVDDSQLPKDRFSAERLKGVDSTLKIQPAKLEDSAVYLCASSGGTSAYEQYFGPGTRLTVT.

Comments on this clonotype: Possible read error: a much larger clone is one base away. This sequence joins TRBV28 and TRBJ2-3; 14 bases are a match to TRBD2. The germline V gene has CDR1 MDHEN and CDR2 SYDVKM. The CDR3 covers 18 residues. The CDR3 DNA follows: TGTGCCAGCAGTTTATTTGGGACTAGCGGGAGAACTGGAGATACGCAGTGTTTT. This codes for CASSLFGTSGRTGDTQCF.

This clonotype was detected ten times or more. The V and J genes are TRBV6-1 and TRBJ2-7, with D tentatively TRBD2 (5 bases). V lost 6 bases and J 3 bases, leaving 9 bases between the germline ends. This CDR3 is built from 12 residues. Germline CDR1 reads MNHNS; CDR2 reads SASEGT. CDR3 sequence: CASRDRGYEQYF. CDR3 coding DNA: TGTGCCAGCAGAGACCGGGGCTACGAGCAGTACTTC.